Presented here are 16 T cell receptor beta chains from one specimen sequenced in a study of Ad26.COV2.S vaccination and SARS-CoV-2 variants. Sequencing was performed with immunoSEQ multiplex PCR; in TCRdb, only in-frame clones are kept and a portion is missing. Found here are about 370,000 clones, roughly nine tenths of them singletons; the top ten hold approximately 3.7%. Treatment specified: roughly 18 received Ad26.COV2.S at low or high dose, single or two shots; 5 received placebo; per-sample allocation not given. On day 63 after the first injection, vaccine and placebo recipients gave samples. The sequenced sample was peripheral blood, obtained in a trial of Ad26.COV2.S vaccine versus placebo. Receptors were obtained from a person aged 18-60 years who received the Ad26.COV2.S COVID-19 vaccine or a placebo.

This chain uses TRBV11-2 with TRBJ1-2; TRBD1 agrees at 8 bases. The J segment lost 4 bases and the V segment lost 6 bases, leaving 7 bases of the junction unmatched. Germline V lookup: CDR1 SGHAT, CDR2 FQNNGV. The CDR3 totals 14 residues. The CDR3 sequence is CASRRTGRGYGYTF. The CDR3 coding sequence is TGTGCCAGCAGACGGACAGGGCGGGGCTATGGCTACACCTTC.

The chain's CDR3 is CASSLGEVRETQYF. DNA of the CDR3: TGCGCCAGCAGCTTGGGGGAGGTCAGGGAGACCCAGTACTTC. This chain links TRBV5-1 with TRBJ2-5; the D gene is possibly TRBD2 (6 bases). CDR3 length equals 14 residues. Germline V lookup: CDR1 SGHRS, CDR2 YFSETQ. The V and J ends lost 0 bases and 5 bases respectively, with 11 bases between them.

This clone was recorded a few times. V gene TRBV4-1 combines with J gene TRBJ2-2, with 9 bases aligning to TRBD1. CDR3 size: 16 residues. CDR1 is MGHRA and CDR2 is YSYEKL in the germline V gene. The junction had 6 bases not matched to a gene; V was cut back by 1 base and J by 6 bases. The CDR3 reads CASSQGTGEVAGELFF. In DNA form, the CDR3 reads TGCGCCAGCAGCCAAGGGACAGGGGAAGTCGCCGGGGAGCTGTTTTTT.

V and J are TRBV4-1 and TRBJ1-4; D is ambiguous. Trimming removed 1 base from V and 8 bases from J, with 8 bases in between. The CDR3 contains 13 residues. Germline CDR1 and CDR2: MGHRA and YSYEKL. CDR3 nucleotides: TGCGCCAGCAGCCAAGGTGGAAAGGAAAAACTGTTTTTT. It is translated as CASSQGGKEKLFF.

This clone turned up a few times. The rearrangement joins TRBV4-3 to TRBJ2-7, with no clear D. The germline V and J ends were trimmed by 5 bases and 6 bases, with 17 bases remaining between them. Per germline, CDR1 LGHNA and CDR2 YSLEER. The CDR3 is 14 amino acids. CDR3 in amino acids: CASSLNALTREQYF. The CDR3 DNA is TGCGCCAGCAGCTTAAACGCCCTGACTCGCGAGCAGTACTTC.

This clone was seen more than once but under ten times. The V call is TRBV2, the J call TRBJ1-5, with 7 bases fitting TRBD1. Germline CDR1 and CDR2: SNHLY and FYNNEI. The CDR3 runs 15 residues. After removal of 6 bases from V and 5 bases from J, the junction contained 10 bases not matched to a gene. CDR3 protein: CASRWTGGGDQPQHF. The CDR3 DNA reads as TGTGCCAGCAGGTGGACAGGCGGGGGGGATCAGCCCCAGCATTTT.

This chain links TRBV5-1 with TRBJ1-1, with TRBD1 matching over 7 bases. CDR1 is SGHRS, CDR2 YFSETQ, per germline. The CDR3 extends over 15 amino acids. The junction had 15 bases not matched to a gene; V was cut back by 4 bases and J by 9 bases. The CDR3 here is CASSPEVAGGQKAFF. In nucleotides, the CDR3 is TGCGCCAGCAGCCCCGAAGTGGCGGGGGGACAGAAAGCTTTCTTT.

The chain has TRBV19 and TRBJ1-4, with D hard to call. CDR1 LNHDA and CDR2 SQIVND come from the germline V gene (reference sequence). V gave up 4 bases and J gave up 0 bases, with 6 bases separating them. CDR3 size: 14 residues. This chain's CDR3 is CASSRVATNEKLFF. CDR3 sequence (DNA): TGTGCCAGTAGTAGGGTGGCAACTAATGAAAAACTGTTTTTT.

In the case of this clone: The sample holds other DNA sequences that translate to the same CDR3. The chain employs TRBV5-1 and TRBJ2-3; D might be TRBD1 (5 bases). Germline CDR1 SGHRS, CDR2 YFSETQ. Trimming removed 4 bases from V and 6 bases from J, with 9 bases in between. The CDR3 runs 12 residues. In DNA form, the CDR3 reads TGCGCCAGCAGCCCTAGGGGCGATACGCAGTATTTT. Encoded protein: CASSPRGDTQYF. The entire variable domain, with the rest obtained from reference TRBV5-1 and TRBJ2-3, is as follows: KAGVTQTPRYLIKTRGQQVTLSCSPISGHRSVSWYQQTPGQGLQFLFEYFSETQRNKGNFPGRFSGRQFSNSRSEMNVSTLELGDSALYLCASSPRGDTQYFGPGTRLTVL.

Only a few counts were recorded for this clone. The CDR3 DNA sequence: TGTGCCAGCAGCCAGGAAATCAATCAGCCCCAGCATTTT. Encoded protein: CASSQEINQPQHF. V usage is TRBV12-3 or TRBV12-4 and J usage is TRBJ1-5; no clear D gene. The ends were cut back, 6 bases at V and 3 bases at J, with 9 bases in the middle. The CDR3 is 13 amino acids.

The V gene is TRBV6-4, the J gene TRBJ2-5; D is possibly TRBD1 (7 bases). Trimming cost V 2 bases and J 1 base, with 29 bases left between them. The CDR3 spans 21 residues. Germline-derived CDR1 and CDR2 are MRHNA and SNTAGT. The CDR3 DNA follows: TGTGCCAGCAGTGACGAGCCACGGGGCCAGGGGGGTGCCCGGTTCCAAGAGACCCAGTACTTC. Encoded protein: CASSDEPRGQGGARFQETQYF.

The chain has TRBV7-9 and TRBJ2-5; the D is unclear. CDR1 is SEHNR, CDR2 FQNEAQ, per germline (reference sequence). This CDR3 contains 11 residues. Trimming took 8 bases from V and 4 from J, leaving 8 bases between them. CDR3 sequence (DNA): TGTGCCAGCGGCAGTTCAGAGACCCAGTACTTC. Translated, it gives CASGSSETQYF.

The chain carries TRBV12-5 and TRBJ1-1; maybe TRBD1 (6 bases). CDR3 length: 22 amino acids. CDR1 is LGHNT, CDR2 FRNRAP, per germline. V was shortened by 3 bases and J by 3 bases, with 35 bases between the two germline ends. CDR3 in amino acids: CASGFSPHTHQGFWGFHTEAFF. CDR3 DNA: TGTGCTAGTGGTTTTTCTCCCCATACACACCAGGGGTTCTGGGGATTCCACACTGAAGCTTTCTTT.

J is TRBJ2-7 and V is TRBV11-2; D call uncertain. The CDR3 has 13 residues. V lost 3 bases and J lost 3, with 9 bases in between. Germline CDR1 is SGHAT and CDR2 is FQNNGV. CDR3 DNA: TGTGCCAGCAGCTTGGAGAGGATCTACGAGCAGTACTTC. Translating gives CASSLERIYEQYF.

This clone was detected a few times. The chain links TRBV27 to TRBJ2-7; TRBD2 aligns across 7 bases. V was pared by 1 base and J by 6 bases, with 3 bases of the junction left unmatched. This CDR3 spans 13 amino acids. CDR1 MNHEY and CDR2 SMNVEV come from the germline V gene (reference sequence). The CDR3 protein is CASSLWGEGEQYF. The CDR3 DNA follows: TGTGCCAGCAGTTTATGGGGGGAGGGCGAGCAGTACTTC.

Written as DNA, the CDR3 is TGTGCCAGCAGTTTAATGGCCCGGGAGGCTACGAACACCGGGGAGCTGTTTTTT. Its protein is CASSLMAREATNTGELFF. The chain employs TRBV27 and TRBJ2-2, with 7 bases identical to TRBD2. Trimming at V came to 2 bases and at J to 0 bases, leaving 9 bases not matched to a gene. Germline CDR1 MNHEY, CDR2 SMNVEV (reference sequence). The CDR3 is 18 amino acids.